Below are 7 T cell receptor beta chains sequenced from a single sample in a study of Ad26.COV2.S vaccination and SARS-CoV-2 variants. The treatment was: 15 to 20 received Ad26.COV2.S at low or high dose, single or two shots; 5 received placebo; per-sample allocation not given. The investigators took samples on day 63 after the first vaccine or placebo injection. Sequencing used immunoSEQ multiplex PCR; TCRdb keeps in-frame clones, though not all of them. The data hold hundreds of thousands of clones, with roughly 90% observed a single time. Material: peripheral blood, obtained in a trial of Ad26.COV2.S vaccine versus placebo. Receptors originate from a person between 18 and 65 years old who received the Ad26.COV2.S COVID-19 vaccine or a placebo.

The chain is built from TRBV7-2 and TRBJ2-5; D unclear. Germline assignment: CDR1 SGHTA and CDR2 FQGNSA. The CDR3 runs 13 residues. Trimming took off 2 bases at V and 0 bases at J, with 4 bases between the two ends. The CDR3: CASSLPNQETQYF. The CDR3 DNA reads as TGTGCCAGCAGCTTACCAAACCAAGAGACCCAGTACTTC.

This chain connects TRBV27 to TRBJ2-2; 9 nucleotides align to TRBD2. Germline CDR1 is MNHEY and CDR2 is SMNVEV (reference sequence). J lost 6 bases, V lost 5 bases, and 7 bases had no gene match. This CDR3 has 15 amino acids. The CDR3 coding sequence is TGTGCCAGCAGTGCACGAGGACTAGCGTCCGGGGAGCTGTTTTTT. As protein: CASSARGLASGELFF.

About this clone: Within the sample, other DNA sequences also encode this same CDR3. V usage is TRBV2 and J usage is TRBJ2-7, with 10 bases identical to TRBD2. The V gene's germline CDR1 is SNHLY and CDR2 FYNNEI. The CDR3 is 13 residues long. J was trimmed by 4 bases and V by 7 bases; bases with no gene match: 4. DNA for the CDR3: TGTGCCAGCATCAGACTAGCGGGTTACGAGCAGTACTTC. Its protein is CASIRLAGYEQYF.

This clone appeared a few times. J is TRBJ1-3 and V is TRBV7-9, with 7 bases matching TRBD1. The CDR3 has 16 residues. CDR1 and CDR2 from the germline V gene are SEHNR and FQNEAQ (reference sequence). V gave up 5 bases and J gave up 0 bases; unmatched junction bases: 7. DNA of the CDR3: TGTGCCAGCAGCCCAGGGGGTAGAGTCTCTGGAAACACCATATATTTT. This sequence encodes CASSPGGRVSGNTIYF.

This sequence joins TRBV27 and TRBJ2-2; D is perhaps TRBD1 (5 bases). Germline lookup yields CDR1 MNHEY and CDR2 SMNVEV (reference sequence). Trimming took 5 bases from V and 8 from J, leaving 15 bases between them. This CDR3 is 14 amino acids long. CDR3 nucleotides: TGTGCCAGCAGTCCAAGACAGTTATCTGGGGAGCTGTTTTTT. Residues: CASSPRQLSGELFF.

The V gene is TRBV10-3, the J gene TRBJ2-7; possibly TRBD1 or TRBD2 for D (5 bases each). With 7 bases removed from V and 1 base from J, the gap between germline ends came to 11 bases. Germline assignment: CDR1 ENHRY and CDR2 SYGVKD. The CDR3 sequence is 13 residues long. As DNA, the CDR3 is TGTGCCATCACAAGAGGGGATTCCTACGAGCAGTACTTC. Its translation: CAITRGDSYEQYF.

A single count supports this clone. The rearrangement uses TRBV10-3 and TRBJ1-2; maybe TRBD1 (6 bases). Between the trimmed V and J ends, which lost 2 bases and 7 bases, there was a span of 14 bases. The CDR3 covers 14 residues. Germline assignment: CDR1 ENHRY and CDR2 SYGVKD. For the CDR3, the DNA is TGTGCCATCAGTGAGGGGAACAGGGCTGGTGGCTACACCTTC. Translation gives CAISEGNRAGGYTF.